This T cell receptor beta chain comes out of a study of control samples from healthy donors and cancer patients. Clones were read by immunoSEQ multiplex PCR, and TCRdb kept only the in-frame ones, dropping some. This sample carries about 160,000 clones, 70% to 90% of them seen once, and the ten largest clones take around 12%. This CDR3 has 12 residues. In germline, CDR1 is KGHSH, CDR2 LQKENI. Trimming cost V 3 bases and J 4 bases, with 6 bases left between them. What was sequenced was blood. The chain uses TRBV18 and TRBJ1-2; the D is unclear. This clonotype was sampled from a young man in good health. CDR3 loop: CASSPDLYGYTF. CDR3 nucleotides: TGTGCCAGCTCACCCGACCTCTATGGCTACACCTTC.